This T cell receptor (beta chain) was found in a study of beta chain features in type 1 diabetes. Study results and limitations: Moderately but significantly shorter TCRB CDR3s were found in Type 1 diabetes patients in all four CD4+ subsets.

The entirety of the isolated RNA underwent reverse transcription, so expressed TCRB transcripts were sequenced. Sequencing was performed with immunoSEQ multiplex PCR; in TCRdb, only in-frame clones are kept and a portion is missing. Of about 44,000 clones in the sample, around 52% were seen once. The CDR3 has 12 amino acids. Germline CDR1 reads SGHNT; CDR2 reads YENEEA. V shed 8 bases and J shed 6 bases, with 11 bases lying between them. Of note for this clone: Its specificity is not known.

The receptor comes from a woman under 30 in good health. The J gene is TRBJ2-1, the V gene TRBV11-3, with a possible D match to TRBD2 (6 bases). Source material: Tregs from blood. In DNA, the CDR3 is TGTGCCAGCGGCATGGGGGGCAATGAGCAGTTCTTC. This gives the protein CASGMGGNEQFF.